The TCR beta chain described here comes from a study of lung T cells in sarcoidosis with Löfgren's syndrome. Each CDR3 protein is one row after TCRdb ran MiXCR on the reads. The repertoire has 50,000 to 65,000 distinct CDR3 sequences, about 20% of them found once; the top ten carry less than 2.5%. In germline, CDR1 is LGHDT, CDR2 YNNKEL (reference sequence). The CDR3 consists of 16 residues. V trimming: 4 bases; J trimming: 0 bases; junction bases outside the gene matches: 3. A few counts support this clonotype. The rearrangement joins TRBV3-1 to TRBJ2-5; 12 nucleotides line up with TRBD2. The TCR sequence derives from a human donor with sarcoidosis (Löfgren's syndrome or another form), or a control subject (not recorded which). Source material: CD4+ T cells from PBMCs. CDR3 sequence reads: CASSPWTSGDQETQYF. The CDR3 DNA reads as TGTGCCAGCAGCCCCTGGACTAGCGGGGACCAAGAGACCCAGTACTTC.